The table lists the clone carrying this T cell receptor (beta chain) with a count of one. Its cognate antigen is unknown. The V end lost 8 bases, the J end lost 5 bases, and 15 bases lay between the germline ends. The CDR3 extends over 13 amino acids. Germline CDR1 GTSNPN, CDR2 SVGIG (reference sequence). Assay: immunoSEQ multiplex PCR; the TCRdb copy retains only in-frame clones and omits some. The sample consists of under 35,000 clones, 65% to 90% of them appearing once. This entry belongs to a study of T cell responses to AZD1222 COVID-19 vaccine. Study as a whole: Second doses at about 4 or about 12 weeks were pooled. Study-wide results and limits: Only six people who got AZD1222 tested seropositive at baseline.

The TCR comes from an adult in good health. This sample comprised peripheral blood, obtained on day 0 of AZD1222 vaccination. V is TRBV30 and J is TRBJ2-2; D may be TRBD2 (6 bases). CDR3 protein: CARGRSRTGELFF. CDR3 in DNA: TGTGCCCGTGGGAGGTCAAGAACCGGGGAGCTGTTTTTT.